These 11 T cell receptor beta chains came from one sample sequenced in a study of blood T cell repertoires in COVID-19. Assay: immunoSEQ multiplex PCR; the TCRdb copy retains only in-frame clones and omits some. The sample contains 120,000 to 150,000 clones, roughly 80% of which appear only once. The sequenced sample was peripheral blood. These receptors were collected from a man in his fifties with acute or convalescent COVID-19.

In nucleotides, the CDR3 is TGTGCAAGTCGCTTAGAGCCCGGGACAAAAAATGGCTACACCTTC. Translating gives CASRLEPGTKNGYTF. J is TRBJ1-2 and V is TRBV12-2; the listed D gene, TRBD1, was not tested against the DNA. TRBV12-2 represents a pseudogene. The CDR3 sequence is 15 residues long.

The V and J genes are TRBV19 and TRBJ2-7; 8 bases match TRBD1. The trim removed 0 bases at V and 4 bases at J, leaving 17 bases unmatched. This CDR3 has 19 residues. Looked up from germline, CDR1 is LNHDA and CDR2 is SQIVND (reference sequence). CDR3 sequence (DNA): TGTGCCAGTAGTATAGATATATGTGGCGGGTACAGGGGGACATACGAGCAGTACGTC. It is translated as CASSIDICGGYRGTYEQYV.

The V call is TRBV2, the J call TRBJ1-4; D remains ambiguous. Trimming cost V 7 bases and J 6 bases, with 12 bases left between them. This CDR3 has 13 residues. In germline, CDR1 is SNHLY, CDR2 FYNNEI. CDR3 DNA sequence: TGTGCCAGCAATTTCGAGGTTGATGAAAAACTGTTTTTT. Its protein is CASNFEVDEKLFF. The full variable domain, completed using reference TRBV2 and TRBJ1-4, is EPEVTQTPSHQVTQMGQEVILRCVPISNHLYFYWYRQILGQKVEFLVSFYNNEISEKSEIFDDQFSVERPDGSNFTLKIRSTKLEDSAMYFCASNFEVDEKLFFGSGTQLSVL.

The chain uses TRBV3-1 (or the pseudogene TRBV3-2) and TRBJ1-1; weak D call: TRBD1 (6 bases). The CDR3 runs to 14 residues. V shed 4 bases and J shed 3 bases, with 12 bases lying between them. Germline values: CDR1 LGHDT, CDR2 YNNKEL (reference sequence). As DNA, the CDR3 is TGTGCCAGCAGCCTACAGGGTGAAGACACTGAAGCTTTCTTT. It codes for CASSLQGEDTEAFF.

V is TRBV27 and J is TRBJ1-1, with no clear D. Germline V gene data show CDR1 as MNHEY and CDR2 as SMNVEV (reference sequence). Between the trimmed V and J ends, which lost 2 bases and 1 base, there was a span of 5 bases. The CDR3 loop spans 13 amino acids. The CDR3 is CASSLEGNTEAFF. CDR3 in DNA: TGTGCCAGCAGTTTAGAGGGGAACACTGAAGCTTTCTTT.

The chain carries TRBV7-9 and TRBJ1-1, with 8 bases lining up with TRBD1. Germline lookup yields CDR1 SEHNR and CDR2 FQNEAQ (reference sequence). The CDR3 is made up of 11 amino acids. J gave up 10 bases and V 6 bases, and 4 bases lay outside the gene matches. This chain's CDR3 is CASSLQGGAFF. In DNA form, the CDR3 reads TGTGCCAGCAGTTTACAGGGGGGAGCTTTCTTT.

The V and J genes are TRBV25-1 and TRBJ2-3; tentatively, D is TRBD1 (5 bases). Looked up from germline, CDR1 is MGHDK and CDR2 is SYGVNS. The V and J ends lost 6 bases and 3 bases respectively, with 10 bases between them. This CDR3 is built from 13 residues. The chain's CDR3 is CASREKGTDTQYF. The CDR3 region has the DNA TGTGCCAGCAGAGAGAAGGGGACAGATACGCAGTATTTT.

The V call is TRBV11-2, the J call TRBJ2-5; D uncertain. V lost 0 bases to trimming and J lost 4 bases, with 6 bases between them. CDR3 size: 13 residues. Germline V gene sequence: CDR1 SGHAT, CDR2 FQNNGV. CDR3 nucleotides: TGTGCCAGCAGCTTAGATCGGGTAGAGACCCAGTACTTC. Residues: CASSLDRVETQYF.

The gene calls are TRBV5-6 and TRBJ2-7, with 8 bases identical to TRBD1. CDR3 length equals 13 residues. CDR1 and CDR2 (germline): SGHDT, YYEEEE. V dropped 3 bases and J dropped 4; count of bases not matched to a gene: 3. The CDR3 spells CASSSGGRYEQYV. The CDR3 nucleotides read TGTGCCAGCAGCTCAGGGGGCCGGTACGAGCAGTACGTC.

The J gene is TRBJ2-1, the V gene TRBV2; D remains ambiguous. This CDR3 is built from 14 residues. V was clipped by 3 bases and J by 1 base, with 7 bases between them. Germline V gives CDR1 SNHLY, CDR2 FYNNEI. The CDR3 nucleotides read TGTGCCAGCAGTGAGGCAGTGTCCTACAATGAGCAGTTCTTC. It yields the protein CASSEAVSYNEQFF.

The rearrangement joins TRBV6-1 to TRBJ1-2; 9 bases are a match to TRBD1. The CDR3 has 17 residues. Germline V gene data show CDR1 as MNHNS and CDR2 as SASEGT. J was trimmed by 4 bases and V by 1 base; bases with no gene match: 10. This CDR3 is CASSEGLFDRGSYGYTF. DNA of the CDR3: TGTGCCAGCAGTGAAGGCCTTTTTGACAGGGGGTCCTATGGCTACACCTTC.